Each of the 17 T cell receptor beta chains below was sequenced from the same sample in a study of identical twins. TCRdb redid the calling of the 5' RACE reads with MiXCR, one entry per CDR3 protein. The top ten clones hold over 0.25% of a sample with roughly 1.6 million distinct CDR3 sequences, roughly a third of them seen once. Sequenced: cord blood. These receptor sequences come from a newborn girl in good health.

The CDR3 DNA reads TGTGCCAGCAGCGCAGACGGGGTTACTGGCTACACCTTC. It translates to CASSADGVTGYTF. The chain is built from TRBV9 and TRBJ1-2; D remains ambiguous. The CDR3 has 13 amino acids. V lost 3 bases, J lost 7 bases, and 13 bases lay in between. CDR1 and CDR2 from the germline V gene are SGDLS and YYNGEE.

In its sample, this clonotype was seen once. This chain joins TRBV3-1 and TRBJ2-2, with TRBD2 matching 11 bases. The germline gives CDR1 LGHDT, CDR2 YNNKEL (reference sequence). This CDR3 is 18 amino acids long. J lost 1 base, V lost 1 base, and 5 bases had no gene match. Here the CDR3 reads CASSQGLAGTQNTGELFF. The CDR3 bases are TGTGCCAGCAGCCAAGGACTAGCGGGGACACAGAACACCGGGGAGCTGTTTTTT.

The table lists this clonotype with a few counts. The chain carries TRBV7-9 and TRBJ1-1; 7 bases are a match to TRBD1. CDR1 SEHNR and CDR2 FQNEAQ come from the germline V gene (reference sequence). The junction had 10 bases not matched to a gene; V was cut back by 5 bases and J by 7 bases. The CDR3 has 14 residues. This CDR3 is CASSKYPDRVEAFF. The CDR3 nucleotides are TGTGCCAGCAGCAAATACCCCGACAGGGTTGAAGCTTTCTTT.

V and J are TRBV7-9 and TRBJ2-7, with TRBD2 matching over 12 bases. V lost 4 bases to trimming and J lost 5 bases; unmatched junction nucleotides: 6. This CDR3 region has 15 residues. Germline V lookup: CDR1 SEHNR, CDR2 FQNEAQ (reference sequence). The CDR3 spells CASSSTTSGSNEQYF. CDR3 sequence (DNA): TGTGCCAGCAGCTCAACGACTAGCGGGAGTAACGAGCAGTACTTC.

This clonotype was detected ten times or more. This chain's CDR3 is CSASLATGSGYTF. In DNA form, the CDR3 reads TGCAGTGCTAGTCTCGCAACAGGGTCTGGCTACACCTTC. This chain connects TRBV20-1 to TRBJ1-2, with a tentative D call TRBD1 (6 bases). The germline CDR1 and CDR2 sequences are DFQATT and SNEGSKA (reference sequence). This CDR3 region has 13 residues. V lost 3 bases, J lost 7 bases, and 15 bases lay in between.

This clonotype turned up a few times. V usage is TRBV7-9 and J usage is TRBJ2-6; tentatively, D is TRBD1 or TRBD2 (5 bases each). V was pared by 0 bases and J by 0 bases, with 18 bases between. The CDR3 covers 20 residues. Germline values: CDR1 SEHNR, CDR2 FQNEAQ (reference sequence). The CDR3 sequence: CASSLAIGTTWDSGANVLTF. The CDR3 region has the DNA TGTGCCAGCAGCTTAGCGATCGGGACCACATGGGACTCTGGGGCCAACGTCCTGACTTTC.

V usage is TRBV6-5 and J usage is TRBJ1-3; 7 nucleotides agree with TRBD1. V lost 10 bases and J lost 0; bases outside the gene matches: 6. This CDR3 contains 14 residues. Per the germline V gene, CDR1 is MNHEY and CDR2 is SVGAGI. CDR3: CATPTGPSGNTIYF. DNA for the CDR3: TGTGCCACGCCGACAGGGCCCTCTGGAAACACCATATATTTT.

This chain joins TRBV27 and TRBJ1-2; unclear D gene. Trimming shortened V by 6 bases and J by 0 bases, and 23 bases separated the two germline ends. This CDR3 spans 18 amino acids. Germline V gene lookup returns CDR1 MNHEY and CDR2 SMNVEV (reference sequence). As DNA, the CDR3 is TGTGCCAGCAGCGCTACGCCAAGGGTTGAGTTAGCTAACTATGGCTACACCTTC. This translates into CASSATPRVELANYGYTF.

The sample holds a few counts of this clonotype. The V gene is TRBV11-2, the J gene TRBJ2-7; 7 bases are a match to TRBD1. CDR3 size: 15 residues. Germline CDR1 reads SGHAT; CDR2 reads FQNNGV. V lost 8 bases, J lost 3 bases, and 13 bases stayed unmatched. The CDR3 is CASSLRGQAFYEQYF. Here the CDR3 DNA reads TGTGCCAGCTCCCTCCGCGGACAGGCATTCTACGAGCAGTACTTC.

As for this clonotype: A much larger clone sits a single nucleotide away, making a read error possible. V gene TRBV28 combines with J gene TRBJ2-1, with unresolved D. There are 13 residues in the CDR3. Germline values: CDR1 MDHEN, CDR2 SYDVKM. The CDR3 loop is CASSLIRNNEHFF. The CDR3 DNA reads TGTGCCAGCAGTTTGATTAGAAACAATGAGCACTTCTTC.

CDR3 in amino acids: CASSLDRGRREAYNEQFF. Written as DNA, the CDR3 is TGTGCCAGCAGTTTAGACAGGGGGCGACGGGAGGCCTACAATGAGCAGTTCTTC. The genes are TRBV27 and TRBJ2-1; 10 positions agree with TRBD1. The CDR3 length is 18 residues. The germline CDR1 and CDR2 sequences are MNHEY and SMNVEV (reference sequence). The junction had 9 bases not matched to a gene; V was cut back by 2 bases and J by 2 bases.

The chain uses TRBV20-1 and TRBJ2-2; D is perhaps TRBD1 (5 bases). Per the germline V gene, CDR1 is DFQATT and CDR2 is SNEGSKA (reference sequence). The CDR3 loop spans 14 amino acids. V was shortened by 4 bases and J by 0 bases, with 9 bases between the two germline ends. CDR3 region: CSATRGTNTGELFF. The CDR3 region has the DNA TGCAGTGCTACTAGGGGTACGAACACCGGGGAGCTGTTTTTT.

This sequence joins TRBV13 and TRBJ2-3, with D possibly being TRBD2 (5 bases). This CDR3 spans 13 amino acids. Germline V gives CDR1 PRHDT, CDR2 FYEKMQ (reference sequence). The V end was cut by 3 bases, the J end by 6 bases, with 10 bases between. Here the CDR3 DNA reads TGTGCCAGCAGCTTCGGACTTCCCGATACGCAGTATTTT. Protein sequence: CASSFGLPDTQYF.

This clonotype appeared many times. The chain couples TRBV28 to TRBJ1-4; D gene unclear. The ends were cut back, 5 bases at V and 8 bases at J, with 9 bases in the middle. Germline V CDR1 and CDR2: MDHEN, SYDVKM. The CDR3 totals 12 residues. The CDR3 region is CASSQGNEKLFF. The CDR3 DNA reads as TGTGCCAGCAGTCAAGGGAACGAAAAACTGTTTTTT.

This clonotype was picked up many times. This chain uses TRBV10-3 with TRBJ2-7, with 9 bases matching TRBD2. Germline CDR1 and CDR2: ENHRY and SYGVKD. J was trimmed by 3 bases and V by 6 bases; bases with no gene match: 6. The CDR3 consists of 14 residues. CDR3 loop: CAISDSGGLYEQYF. In nucleotides, the CDR3 is TGTGCCATCAGCGATAGCGGGGGTCTCTACGAGCAGTACTTC.

This sequence joins TRBV4-2 and TRBJ2-7, with 7 bases aligning to TRBD2. The CDR3 is made up of 16 amino acids. J was trimmed by 2 bases and V by 5 bases; bases with no gene match: 12. Germline CDR1 reads LGHNA; CDR2 reads YNFKEQ. CDR3 residues: CASSEARSGVTYEQYF. CDR3 DNA: TGTGCCAGCAGCGAAGCCCGGAGCGGGGTAACCTACGAGCAGTACTTC.

There are a few counts of this clonotype. The V call is TRBV20-1, the J call TRBJ2-1, with unresolved D. V lost 6 bases and J lost 7, with 13 bases in between. The germline CDR1 and CDR2 sequences are DFQATT and SNEGSKA (reference sequence). The CDR3 is made up of 12 amino acids. CDR3 sequence reads: CSAGPIENEQFF. CDR3 nucleotide sequence: TGCAGTGCCGGGCCCATTGAGAATGAGCAGTTCTTC.